The clone carrying this TCR beta chain was found many times. The target antigen is unknown. This record belongs to a study of CD8 T cells in ankylosing spondylitis. Whole-study results and caveats: There were earlier reports of some motif variants in reactive arthritis synovial fluid and blood. Disease-associated clones were CD8+ and fairly uncommon in peripheral blood. Made up of eight highly homologous variants, a TCR beta motif appeared characteristic of ankylosing spondylitis blood. Significantly higher representation of disease-linked clones was reported for matched ankylosing spondylitis synovial fluid.

CDR3 length: 13 residues. V dropped 3 bases and J dropped 4; count of bases not matched to a gene: 3. Germline V lookup: CDR1 SQVTM, CDR2 ANQGSEA. For TCR beta, libraries came from quantitative 5'-RACE with molecular barcodes. In TCRdb, the 5' RACE reads were re-called with MiXCR into one record per CDR3 protein. The table records 330,000 or so distinct CDR3 sequences, roughly 8% of them present only once. The clonotype comes from a male donor with ankylosing spondylitis. V and J are TRBV29-1 and TRBJ2-3, with 8 bases fitting TRBD2. The sequenced sample consisted of blood, either unsorted or a sorted T cell fraction (not recorded which). This CDR3 reads CSVEVAGSDTQYF. In DNA form, the CDR3 reads TGCAGCGTTGAGGTAGCGGGGTCAGATACGCAGTATTTT.